This T cell receptor (beta chain) was sequenced in a study of identifying expanded T cells in peripheral blood. This CDR3 has 14 amino acids. Germline V gives CDR1 SGHTA, CDR2 FQGNSA. V was cut by 11 bases and J by 1 base, with 17 bases left in between. Method: immunoSEQ multiplex PCR; TCRdb's copy keeps in-frame clones and lacks some. The sample contains approximately 100,000 clones, roughly nine tenths of which appear only once. Points on this clone: The antigen is not known.

During the collection period, no donor immune events like infections were recorded. Broader study findings: Over two and four weeks, about 16 and 20 clones changed, versus around 1.3 between replicates. Approximately 2-week clone count variance significantly increased as total template count grew.

This TCR derives from a person aged 18 to 70 in good health. The rearrangement joins TRBV7-2 to TRBJ1-1; tentative D call: TRBD1 (5 bases). The specimen was blood. CDR3 protein: CASSSGPGNTEAFF. CDR3 in DNA: TGTGCCTCCAGCTCAGGGCCGGGGAACACTGAAGCTTTCTTT.